A single sample is the source of the 10 T cell receptor beta chains below, sequenced in a study of cytomegalovirus exposure and HLA in healthy donors. Amplification used 60 Vbeta primers and 13 Jbeta primers. Produced via immunoSEQ multiplex PCR; TCRdb's table is partial and in-frame only. In the table there are tens of thousands of clones, over 9.5% of which are singletons. The sequenced sample was PBMCs. These receptors were obtained from a man aged 55 to 69 in good health and CMV-seropositive.

The chain recombines TRBV19 with TRBJ2-3; D possibly corresponds to TRBD2 (5 bases). The V end lost 5 bases, the J end lost 3 bases, and 12 bases lay between the germline ends. Germline lookup yields CDR1 LNHDA and CDR2 SQIVND (reference sequence). There are 14 residues in the CDR3. The CDR3 region has the DNA TGTGCCAGTAGTCCAGGACTCCGGACAGATACGCAGTATTTT. Translating it yields CASSPGLRTDTQYF.

This CDR3 is CASGTGGTDTQYF. CDR3 DNA sequence: TGTGCCAGCGGAACAGGGGGAACAGATACGCAGTATTTT. The gene calls are TRBV5-4 and TRBJ2-3, with 8 bases lining up with TRBD1. Germline CDR1 is SGHNT and CDR2 is YYREEE (reference sequence). Trimming cost V 7 bases and J 3 bases; bases outside gene matches: 4. The CDR3 has 13 residues. Based on the CDR3 plus reference TRBV5-4 and TRBJ2-3, the full variable domain is ETGVTQSPTHLIKTRGQQVTLRCSSQSGHNTVSWYQQALGQGPQFIFQYYREEENGRGNFPPRFSGLQFPNYSSELNVNALELDDSALYLCASGTGGTDTQYFGPGTRLTVL.

This clone has a handful of counts. The chain has TRBV14 and TRBJ2-5; no firm D call. Trimming shortened V by 0 bases and J by 5 bases, and 13 bases separated the two germline ends. Germline V CDR1 and CDR2: SGHDN, FVKESK. This CDR3 is 15 amino acids long. The CDR3 DNA is TGTGCCAGCAGCCAAGAAGGAGCTAACACGGAGACCCAGTACTTC. It codes for CASSQEGANTETQYF.

This clone was counted between two and nine times. The chain links TRBV27 to TRBJ2-5, with a weak D call TRBD2 (6 bases). Germline lookup yields CDR1 MNHEY and CDR2 SMNVEV (reference sequence). The CDR3 is 14 residues long. V was clipped by 2 bases and J by 9 bases, with 16 bases between them. CDR3 protein: CASSLNLGRGPQYF. The CDR3 nucleotides read TGTGCCAGCAGTTTAAATCTCGGGAGAGGACCCCAGTACTTC.

This clone occurred a few times. The chain combines TRBV10-3 with TRBJ2-3, with TRBD2 matching 7 bases. J gave up 5 bases and V 0 bases, and 2 bases lay outside the gene matches. The CDR3 loop spans 14 amino acids. Germline V gives CDR1 ENHRY, CDR2 SYGVKD. CDR3 sequence: CAISESWGGDTQYF. CDR3 in DNA: TGTGCCATCAGTGAGTCGTGGGGGGGAGATACGCAGTATTTT.

V is TRBV4-1 and J is TRBJ1-1, with 7 bases fitting TRBD1. Germline CDR1 reads MGHRA; CDR2 reads YSYEKL. CDR3 length equals 17 residues. Unmatched junction bases numbered 9, after V lost 2 bases and J lost 0 bases. The CDR3 sequence: CASSQQPAGGLNTEAFF. In nucleotides, the CDR3 is TGCGCCAGCAGCCAACAACCGGCAGGGGGGTTGAACACTGAAGCTTTCTTT.

This clone was counted a few times. This chain uses TRBV6-5 with TRBJ2-1, with D perhaps TRBD2 (6 bases). This CDR3 contains 14 residues. The germline gives CDR1 MNHEY, CDR2 SVGAGI. Trimming shortened V by 0 bases and J by 9 bases, and 12 bases separated the two germline ends. CDR3: CASSYSEGTTEQFF. The CDR3 DNA reads as TGTGCCAGCAGTTACTCGGAGGGAACAACTGAGCAGTTCTTC.

This clone was seen only a few times. The chain is built from TRBV6-1 and TRBJ2-7; D remains unclear. This CDR3 region has 11 residues. V was shortened by 2 bases and J by 7 bases, with 6 bases between the two germline ends. CDR1 and CDR2 from the germline V gene are MNHNS and SASEGT. The CDR3 protein is CASSENREQYV. CDR3 nucleotide sequence: TGTGCCAGCAGTGAAAATAGGGAGCAGTACGTC.

The chain links TRBV28 to TRBJ1-5; D might be TRBD1 (6 bases). The V gene's germline CDR1 is MDHEN and CDR2 SYDVKM. The CDR3 length is 14 residues. The germline V and J ends were trimmed by 10 bases and 4 bases, with 17 bases remaining between them. Here the CDR3 DNA reads TGTGCCACAGTTCAGGGGATATGGAATCAGCCCCAGCATTTT. Translated, it gives CATVQGIWNQPQHF.

The chain joins TRBV5-4 to TRBJ2-3, with 7 nucleotides matching TRBD1. CDR1 and CDR2 (germline): SGHNT, YYREEE (reference sequence). V shed 5 bases and J 5 bases; nucleotides not matched to a gene: 11. The CDR3 runs to 15 residues. Here the CDR3 reads CASRKRGQVEDTQYF. CDR3 DNA sequence: TGTGCCAGCAGAAAGCGCGGACAGGTCGAAGATACGCAGTATTTT.